This T cell receptor (beta chain) came from a study of Ad26.COV2.S vaccination and SARS-CoV-2 variants. Study overall: Dosing was one shot or two shots 56 days apart.

Sequenced by immunoSEQ multiplex PCR; TCRdb stores in-frame clones only, minus some. This table holds about 400,000 clones, approximately 90% found once. Specified treatment: around 19 received Ad26.COV2.S at low or high dose, single or two shots; about 5 received placebo; per-sample allocation not given. Day 63 following the first vaccine or placebo injection was when the samples were taken. CDR3 size: 14 residues. Germline V gene sequence: CDR1 SGHAT, CDR2 FQNNGV. V was pared by 1 base and J by 4 bases, with 10 bases between. J is TRBJ1-2 and V is TRBV11-2; no definite D call. Sample: peripheral blood, taken in a trial of Ad26.COV2.S vaccine versus placebo. This TCR was sampled from a person aged 18-65 years who received the Ad26.COV2.S COVID-19 vaccine or a placebo. The CDR3 sequence: CASSLAPTGYGYTF. The CDR3 bases are TGTGCCAGCAGCTTAGCTCCCACCGGCTATGGCTACACCTTC.